This T cell receptor beta chain was found in a study of T-cell reconstitution after alpha-beta-depleted transplantation in children. The germline V and J ends were trimmed by 1 base and 0 bases, with 11 bases remaining between them. The germline V gene encodes CDR1 SGHDT and CDR2 YYEEEE. This CDR3 has 16 residues. Researchers prepared the TCRbeta library using unique molecular identifiers, the study reports. TCRdb analysed the PCR reads with MiXCR anew, one entry per CDR3 protein. The repertoire holds about 640,000 distinct CDR3 sequences, roughly 15% seen once, with approximately 1% in the top ten. The sequence derives from a human donor who donated a stem cell graft to a child with acute myeloid leukemia. This specimen consisted of PBMCs from the stem cell graft donor, obtained from the stem cell graft. This chain links TRBV5-6 with TRBJ2-1, with D perhaps being TRBD1 or TRBD2 (6 bases each). The CDR3 DNA is TGTGCCAGCAGCTTGTTCGGGGGCTTCTCCTACAATGAGCAGTTCTTC. Translation gives CASSLFGGFSYNEQFF.